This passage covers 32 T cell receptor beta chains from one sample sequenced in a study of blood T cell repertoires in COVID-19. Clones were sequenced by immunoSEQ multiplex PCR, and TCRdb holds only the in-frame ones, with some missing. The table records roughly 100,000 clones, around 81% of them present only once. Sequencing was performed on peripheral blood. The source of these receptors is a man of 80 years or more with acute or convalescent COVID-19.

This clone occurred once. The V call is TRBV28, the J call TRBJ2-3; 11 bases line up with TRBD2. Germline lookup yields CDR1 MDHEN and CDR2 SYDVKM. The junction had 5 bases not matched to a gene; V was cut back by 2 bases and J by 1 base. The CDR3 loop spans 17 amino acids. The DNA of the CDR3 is TGTGCCAGCAGTTTAGAACTAGCGGGAGAGCGCACAGATACGCAGTATTTT. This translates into CASSLELAGERTDTQYF.

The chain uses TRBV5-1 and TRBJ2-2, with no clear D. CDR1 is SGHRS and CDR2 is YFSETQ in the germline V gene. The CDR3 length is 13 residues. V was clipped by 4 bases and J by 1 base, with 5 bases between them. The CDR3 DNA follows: TGCGCCAGCAGCCTTAGGAACACCGGGGAGCTGTTTTTT. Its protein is CASSLRNTGELFF. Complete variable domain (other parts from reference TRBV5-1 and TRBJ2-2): KAGVTQTPRYLIKTRGQQVTLSCSPISGHRSVSWYQQTPGQGLQFLFEYFSETQRNKGNFPGRFSGRQFSNSRSEMNVSTLELGDSALYLCASSLRNTGELFFGEGSRLTVL.

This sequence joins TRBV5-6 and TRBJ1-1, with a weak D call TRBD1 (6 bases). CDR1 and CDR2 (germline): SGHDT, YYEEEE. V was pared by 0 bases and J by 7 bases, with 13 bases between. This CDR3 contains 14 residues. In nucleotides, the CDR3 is TGTGCCAGCAGCTTGGCTACAGGGAGGGTTGAAGCTTTCTTT. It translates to CASSLATGRVEAFF.

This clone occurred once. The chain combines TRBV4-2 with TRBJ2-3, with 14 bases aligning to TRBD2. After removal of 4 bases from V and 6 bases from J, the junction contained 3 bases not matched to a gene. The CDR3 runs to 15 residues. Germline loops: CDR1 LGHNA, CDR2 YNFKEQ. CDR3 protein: CASSPGLAGGDTQYF. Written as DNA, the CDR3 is TGTGCCAGCAGCCCAGGACTAGCGGGAGGCGATACGCAGTATTTT.

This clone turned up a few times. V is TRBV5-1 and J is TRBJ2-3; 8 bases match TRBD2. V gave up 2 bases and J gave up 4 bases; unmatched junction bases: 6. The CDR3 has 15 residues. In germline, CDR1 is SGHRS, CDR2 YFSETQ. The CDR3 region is CASSFNSGTADTQYF. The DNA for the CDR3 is TGCGCCAGCAGCTTTAATAGCGGGACTGCAGATACGCAGTATTTT.

CDR3 sequence: CASSEAGTADTEAFF. The CDR3, as DNA: TGTGCCAGCAGTGAAGCCGGGACAGCGGACACTGAAGCTTTCTTT. The chain uses TRBV2 and TRBJ1-1; 7 positions match TRBD1. Per the germline V gene, CDR1 is SNHLY and CDR2 is FYNNEI. After removal of 0 bases from V and 3 bases from J, the junction contained 4 bases not matched to a gene. There are 15 residues in the CDR3.

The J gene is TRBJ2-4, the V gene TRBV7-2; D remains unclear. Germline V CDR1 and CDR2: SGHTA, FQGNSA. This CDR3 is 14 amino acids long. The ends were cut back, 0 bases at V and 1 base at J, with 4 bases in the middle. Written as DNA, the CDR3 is TGTGCCAGCAGCTTAGCGCGGGCCAAAAACATTCAGTACTTC. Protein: CASSLARAKNIQYF. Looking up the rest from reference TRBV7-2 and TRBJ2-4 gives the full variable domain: GAGVSQSPSNKVTEKGKDVELRCDPISGHTALYWYRQSLGQGLEFLIYFQGNSAPDKSGLPSDRFSAERTGGSVSTLTIQRTQQEDSAVYLCASSLARAKNIQYFGAGTRLSVL.

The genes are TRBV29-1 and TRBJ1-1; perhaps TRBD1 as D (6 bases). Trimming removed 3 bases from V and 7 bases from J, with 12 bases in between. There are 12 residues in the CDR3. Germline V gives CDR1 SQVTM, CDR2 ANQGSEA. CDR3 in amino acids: CSVDWSRGEAFF. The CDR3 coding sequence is TGCAGCGTTGATTGGTCCAGGGGTGAAGCTTTCTTT. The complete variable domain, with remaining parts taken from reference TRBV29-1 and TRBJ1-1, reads SAVISQKPSRDICQRGTSLTIQCQVDSQVTMMFWYRQQPGQSLTLIATANQGSEATYESGFVIDKFPISRPNLTFSTLTVSNMSPEDSSIYLCSVDWSRGEAFFGQGTRLTVV.

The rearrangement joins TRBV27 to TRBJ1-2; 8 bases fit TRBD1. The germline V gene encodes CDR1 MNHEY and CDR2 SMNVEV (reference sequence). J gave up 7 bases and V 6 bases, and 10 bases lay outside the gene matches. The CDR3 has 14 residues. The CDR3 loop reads CASSLRTGGAGYTF. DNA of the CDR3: TGTGCCAGCAGCCTGAGAACAGGGGGAGCTGGCTACACCTTC.

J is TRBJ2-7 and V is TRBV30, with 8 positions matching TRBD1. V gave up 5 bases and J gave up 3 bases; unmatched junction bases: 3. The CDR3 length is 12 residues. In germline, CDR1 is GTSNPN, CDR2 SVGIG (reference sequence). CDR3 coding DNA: TGTGCCTGGCAGGGGGCGCGCTACGAGCAGTACTTC. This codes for CAWQGARYEQYF.

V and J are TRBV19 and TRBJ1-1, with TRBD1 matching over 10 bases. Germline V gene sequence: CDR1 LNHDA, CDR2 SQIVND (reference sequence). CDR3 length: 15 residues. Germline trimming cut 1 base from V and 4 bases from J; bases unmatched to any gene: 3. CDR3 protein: CASSIGDRGLTEAFF. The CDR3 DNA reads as TGTGCCAGTAGTATAGGAGACAGGGGGCTCACTGAAGCTTTCTTT.

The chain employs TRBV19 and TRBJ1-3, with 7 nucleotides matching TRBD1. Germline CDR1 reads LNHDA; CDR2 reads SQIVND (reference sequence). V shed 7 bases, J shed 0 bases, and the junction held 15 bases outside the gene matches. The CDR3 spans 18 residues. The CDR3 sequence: CASTSIRGQLTSGNTIYF. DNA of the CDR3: TGTGCCAGTACCTCAATAAGGGGACAGTTGACCTCTGGAAACACCATATATTTT.

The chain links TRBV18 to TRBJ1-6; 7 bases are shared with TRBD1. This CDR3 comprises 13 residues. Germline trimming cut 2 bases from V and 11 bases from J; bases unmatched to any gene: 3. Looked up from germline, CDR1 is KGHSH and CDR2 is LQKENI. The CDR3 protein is CASSPDREPPLHF. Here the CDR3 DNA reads TGTGCCAGCTCACCAGACAGGGAGCCACCCCTCCACTTT.

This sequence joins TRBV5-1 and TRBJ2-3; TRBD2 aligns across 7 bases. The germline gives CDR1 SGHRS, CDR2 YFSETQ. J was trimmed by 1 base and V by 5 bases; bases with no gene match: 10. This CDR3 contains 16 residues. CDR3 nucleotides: TGCGCCAGCAGGTCTATCTTGAGCGGGGGCACAGATACGCAGTATTTT. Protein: CASRSILSGGTDTQYF.

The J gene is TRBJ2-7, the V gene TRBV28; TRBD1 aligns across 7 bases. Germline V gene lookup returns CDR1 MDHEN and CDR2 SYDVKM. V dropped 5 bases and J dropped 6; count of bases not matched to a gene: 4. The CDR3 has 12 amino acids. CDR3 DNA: TGTGCCAGCAGTACAGGGGTGGGCGAGCAGTACTTC. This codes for CASSTGVGEQYF. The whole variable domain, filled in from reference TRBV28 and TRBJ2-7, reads DVKVTQSSRYLVKRTGEKVFLECVQDMDHENMFWYRQDPGLGLRLIYFSYDVKMKEKGDIPEGYSVSREKKERFSLILESASTNQTSMYLCASSTGVGEQYFGPGTRLTVT.

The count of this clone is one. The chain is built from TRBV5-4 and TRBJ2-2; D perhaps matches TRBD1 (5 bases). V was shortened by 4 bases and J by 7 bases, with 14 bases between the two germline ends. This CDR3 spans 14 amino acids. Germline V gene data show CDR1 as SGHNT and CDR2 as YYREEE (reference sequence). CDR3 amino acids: CASSRLGAGGELFF. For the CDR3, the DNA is TGTGCCAGCAGCCGGCTTGGGGCCGGCGGGGAGCTGTTTTTT.

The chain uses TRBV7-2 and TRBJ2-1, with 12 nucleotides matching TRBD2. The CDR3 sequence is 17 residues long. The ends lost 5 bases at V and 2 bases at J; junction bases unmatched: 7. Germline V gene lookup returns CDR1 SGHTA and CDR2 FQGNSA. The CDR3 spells CASSGLLAGGPYNEQFF. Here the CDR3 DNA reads TGTGCCAGCAGCGGACTACTAGCGGGGGGACCCTACAATGAGCAGTTCTTC.

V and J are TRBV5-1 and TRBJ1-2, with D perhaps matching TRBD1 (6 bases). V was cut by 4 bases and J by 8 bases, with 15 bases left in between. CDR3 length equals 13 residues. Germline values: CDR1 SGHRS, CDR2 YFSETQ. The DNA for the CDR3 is TGCGCCAGCAGCCGACAGGCTCAGGGCGGCTACACCTTC. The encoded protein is CASSRQAQGGYTF.

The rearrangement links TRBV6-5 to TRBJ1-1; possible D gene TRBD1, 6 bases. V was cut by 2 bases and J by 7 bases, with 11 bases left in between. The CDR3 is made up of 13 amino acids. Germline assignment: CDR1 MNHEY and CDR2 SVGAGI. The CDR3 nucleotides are TGTGCCAGCAGTTACACCAGGACAGTTGAAGCTTTCTTT. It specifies CASSYTRTVEAFF.

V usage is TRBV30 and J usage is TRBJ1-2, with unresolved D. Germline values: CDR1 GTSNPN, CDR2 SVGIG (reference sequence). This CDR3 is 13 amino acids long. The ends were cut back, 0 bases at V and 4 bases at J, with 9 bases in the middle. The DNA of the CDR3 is TGTGCCTGGAGTGTACTACTGAGCTATGGCTACACCTTC. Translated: CAWSVLLSYGYTF. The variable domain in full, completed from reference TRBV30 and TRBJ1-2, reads SQTIHQWPATLVQPVGSPLSLECTVEGTSNPNLYWYRQAAGRGLQLLFYSVGIGQISSEVPQNLSASRPQDRQFILSSKKLLLSDSGFYLCAWSVLLSYGYTFGSGTRLTVV.

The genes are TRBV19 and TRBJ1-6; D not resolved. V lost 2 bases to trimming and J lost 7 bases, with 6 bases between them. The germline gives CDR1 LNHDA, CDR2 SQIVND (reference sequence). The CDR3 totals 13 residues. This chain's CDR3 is CASSIPGNSPLHF. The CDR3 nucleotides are TGTGCCAGTAGTATACCGGGGAATTCACCCCTCCACTTT.

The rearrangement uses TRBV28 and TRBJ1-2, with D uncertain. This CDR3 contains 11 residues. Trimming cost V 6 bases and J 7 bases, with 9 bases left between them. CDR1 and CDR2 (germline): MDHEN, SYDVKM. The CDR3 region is CASRALSGYTF. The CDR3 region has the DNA TGTGCCAGCAGGGCCCTCTCTGGCTACACCTTC.

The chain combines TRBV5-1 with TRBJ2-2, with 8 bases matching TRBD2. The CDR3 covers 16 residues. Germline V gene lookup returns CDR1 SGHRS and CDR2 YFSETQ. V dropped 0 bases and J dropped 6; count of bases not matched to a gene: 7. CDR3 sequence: CASSLGPRGGAGELFF. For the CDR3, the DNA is TGCGCCAGCAGCTTGGGCCCCCGGGGGGGGGCCGGGGAGCTGTTTTTT.

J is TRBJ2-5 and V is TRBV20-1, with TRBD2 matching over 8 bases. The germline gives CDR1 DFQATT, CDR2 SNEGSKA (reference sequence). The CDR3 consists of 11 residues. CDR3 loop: CGGGYQETQYF. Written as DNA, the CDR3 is TGCGGCGGGGGGTACCAAGAGACCCAGTACTTC.

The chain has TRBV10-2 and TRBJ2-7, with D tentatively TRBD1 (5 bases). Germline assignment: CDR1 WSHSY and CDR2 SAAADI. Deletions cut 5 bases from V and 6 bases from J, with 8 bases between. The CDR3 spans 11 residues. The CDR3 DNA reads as TGCGCCAGCAGTATCGACAGCGAGCAGTACTTC. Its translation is CASSIDSEQYF.

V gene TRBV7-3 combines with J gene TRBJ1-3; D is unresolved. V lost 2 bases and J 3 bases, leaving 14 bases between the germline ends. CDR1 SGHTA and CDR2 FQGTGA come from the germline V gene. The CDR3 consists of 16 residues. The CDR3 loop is CASSLPGLGGGNTIYF. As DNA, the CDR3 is TGTGCCAGCAGCTTACCGGGTTTGGGAGGTGGAAACACCATATATTTT. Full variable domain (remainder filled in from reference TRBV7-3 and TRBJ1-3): GAGVSQTPSNKVTEKGKYVELRCDPISGHTALYWYRQSLGQGPEFLIYFQGTGAADDSGLPNDRFFAVRPEGSVSTLKIQRTERGDSAVYLCASSLPGLGGGNTIYFGEGSWLTVV.

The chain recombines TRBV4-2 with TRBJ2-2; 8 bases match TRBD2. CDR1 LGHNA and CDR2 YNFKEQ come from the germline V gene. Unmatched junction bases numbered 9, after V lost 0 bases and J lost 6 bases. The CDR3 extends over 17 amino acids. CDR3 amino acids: CASSQDRGSGISGELFF. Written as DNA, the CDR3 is TGTGCCAGCAGCCAAGATCGGGGTAGCGGGATTTCCGGGGAGCTGTTTTTT.

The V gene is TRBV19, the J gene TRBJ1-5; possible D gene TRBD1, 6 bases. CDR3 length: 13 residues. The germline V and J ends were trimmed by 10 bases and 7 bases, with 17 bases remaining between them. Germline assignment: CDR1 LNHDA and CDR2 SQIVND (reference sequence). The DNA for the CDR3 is TGTGCCACCACAGGGATTGTAGGGCAGCCCCAGCATTTT. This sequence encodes CATTGIVGQPQHF. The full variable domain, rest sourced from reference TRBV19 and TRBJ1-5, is DGGITQSPKYLFRKEGQNVTLSCEQNLNHDAMYWYRQDPGQGLRLIYYSQIVNDFQKGDIAEGYSVSREKKESFPLTVTSAQKNPTAFYLCATTGIVGQPQHFGDGTRLSIL.

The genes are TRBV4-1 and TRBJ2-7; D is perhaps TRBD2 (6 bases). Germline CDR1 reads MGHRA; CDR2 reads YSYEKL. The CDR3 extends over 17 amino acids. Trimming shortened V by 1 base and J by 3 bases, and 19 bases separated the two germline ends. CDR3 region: CASSQGPNKGLSYEQYF. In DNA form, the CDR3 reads TGCGCCAGCAGCCAAGGCCCAAACAAGGGACTGAGCTACGAGCAGTACTTC.

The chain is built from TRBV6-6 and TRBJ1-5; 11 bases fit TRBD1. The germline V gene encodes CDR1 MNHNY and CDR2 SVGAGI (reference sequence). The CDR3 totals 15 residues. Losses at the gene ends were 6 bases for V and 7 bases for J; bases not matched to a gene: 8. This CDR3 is CASREPGQGEQPQHF. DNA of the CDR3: TGTGCCAGCAGAGAACCGGGACAGGGGGAACAGCCCCAGCATTTT.

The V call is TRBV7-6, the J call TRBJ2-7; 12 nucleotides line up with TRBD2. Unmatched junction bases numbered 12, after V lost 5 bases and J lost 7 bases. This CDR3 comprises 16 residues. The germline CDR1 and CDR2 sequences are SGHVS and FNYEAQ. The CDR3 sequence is CASSLGASGRVGEQYF. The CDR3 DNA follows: TGTGCCAGCAGCCTGGGGGCTAGCGGGAGGGTTGGGGAGCAGTACTTC.

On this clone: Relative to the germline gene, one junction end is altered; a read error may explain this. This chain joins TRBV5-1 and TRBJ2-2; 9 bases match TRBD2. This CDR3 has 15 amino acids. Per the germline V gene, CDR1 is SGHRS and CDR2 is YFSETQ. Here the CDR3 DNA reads TGCGCCCGCAGCGGCGGGGGGGCGAACACCGGGGAGCTGTTTTTT. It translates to CARSGGGANTGELFF.